This is a list of T cell receptor beta chains from one sample in a study of T cells in Graves' hyperthyroidism and ophthalmopathy. Via MiXCR, TCRdb re-called the multiplex PCR reads, giving one row per CDR3 protein. The data contain approximately 590,000 distinct CDR3 sequences, less than 20% of them singletons. The sample taken for sequencing was blood. Source of these receptors: a woman under 40 with Graves' hyperthyroidism. Both conserved end residues are part of each CDR3. D genes are given only for firm matches. Not every row has a clone size; where given, it reads once, few, many or a size class.

d_call	v_call	cdr3_length	j_call	clone_size	cdr3_nt	cdr3_aa
-	TRBV6-4	15	TRBJ2-5	-	TGTGCCAGCAGAGGACCGGGACCGAGCCAAGAGACCCAGTACTTC	CASRGPGPSQETQYF
-	TRBV30	11	TRBJ2-7	many	TGTGCCTGGAGTGAGGACTACGAGCAGTACTTC	CAWSEDYEQYF
-	TRBV10-3	16	TRBJ2-1	many	TGTGCCATCAGAAACCAAAGGGCCAGCTCCTACAATGAGCAGTTCTTC	CAIRNQRASSYNEQFF
-	TRBV20-1	14	TRBJ1-1	few	TGCAGTGCTAGAGAGAGAGGCAGGAACACTGAAGCTTTCTTT	CSARERGRNTEAFF
-	TRBV7-6	14	TRBJ1-1	-	TGTGCCAGCAGCCCGGGACACCAGAACACTGAAGCTTTCTTT	CASSPGHQNTEAFF
-	TRBV6-2/TRBV6-3	13	TRBJ2-3	many	TGTGCCAGCAGTTCCGGGGACACAGATACGCAGTATTTT	CASSSGDTDTQYF
TRBD2	TRBV20-1	14	TRBJ2-3	many	TGCAGTGCTAGAGGACTAGCCTCCACAGATACGCAGTATTTT	CSARGLASTDTQYF
-	TRBV6-1	16	TRBJ1-5	many	TGTGCCAGCAGTGAACGAGGAGGGGTCGGTAATCAGCCCCAGCATTTT	CASSERGGVGNQPQHF
TRBD2	TRBV6-2/TRBV6-3	16	TRBJ2-1	many	TGTGCCAGCAGTTCACAAGCGGGACTAGTTTACAATGAGCAGTTCTTC	CASSSQAGLVYNEQFF
-	TRBV7-9	13	TRBJ2-1	many	TGTGCCAGCAGCTTAGGGCGTTGGCATGAGCAGTTCTTC	CASSLGRWHEQFF
-	TRBV2	13	TRBJ1-4	many	TGTGCCAGCAGGGGAAGCTTAATTGAAAAACTGTTTTTT	CASRGSLIEKLFF
-	TRBV30	16	TRBJ2-2	many	TGTGCCTGGAGTGTCGCGGCGGACCCTAACACCGGGGAGCTGTTTTTT	CAWSVAADPNTGELFF
-	TRBV12-3/TRBV12-4	14	TRBJ2-7	-	TGTGCCAGCAGGTTAAGGGACTCAACCTACGAGCAGTACTTC	CASRLRDSTYEQYF
TRBD1	TRBV2	14	TRBJ2-7	-	TGTGCCAGCAGCGACAGGGGGCTTTGGTACGAGCAGTACTTC	CASSDRGLWYEQYF
-	TRBV5-6	15	TRBJ1-6	-	TGTGCCAGCAGTTCGGACGGGGTCCATAATTCACCCCTCCACTTT	CASSSDGVHNSPLHF
-	TRBV12-3/TRBV12-4	17	TRBJ2-2	-	TGTGCCAGCAGTCAATCCGCCGGCGGTGGGGCCACCGGGGAGCTGTTTTTT	CASSQSAGGGATGELFF
-	TRBV6-2/TRBV6-3	12	TRBJ2-7	-	TGTGCCAGCAGTTGGACCTCCTACGAGCAGTACTTC	CASSWTSYEQYF
-	TRBV5-1	16	TRBJ2-2	-	TGCGCCAGCAGCGCGACCCCGGACAGAAACACCGGGGAGCTGTTTTTT	CASSATPDRNTGELFF
TRBD2	TRBV4-1	18	TRBJ2-6	-	TGCGCCAGCAGCCCCGAAACGGGGGGAGGGGCTGGGGCCAACGTCCTGACTTTC	CASSPETGGGAGANVLTF
TRBD2	TRBV6-1	15	TRBJ2-1	many	TGTGCCAGCACTCTGATTGGCGGGAGTTATGATGAGCAGTTCTTC	CASTLIGGSYDEQFF
-	TRBV30	14	TRBJ2-1	many	TGTGCCTGGAGGAAGGTTCGGAGTAGCTATGAGCAGTTCTTC	CAWRKVRSSYEQFF
TRBD1	TRBV20-1	14	TRBJ1-1	many	TGCAGTGCTCCCCCGACAGGGGTTAACACTGAAGCTTTCTTT	CSAPPTGVNTEAFF
-	TRBV5-6	16	TRBJ2-7	few	TGTGCCAGCAGCTTTAAAGGTCTAGTTCTGAGATACGAGCAGTACTTC	CASSFKGLVLRYEQYF
-	TRBV9	12	TRBJ2-1	many	TGTGCCAGCAGCCTCATCGACAATGAGCAGTTCTTC	CASSLIDNEQFF
-	TRBV27	16	TRBJ2-7	many	TGTGCCAGCAGTTTATTTGTGCCGGTGGGGCCCTACGAGCAGTACTTC	CASSLFVPVGPYEQYF
TRBD1	TRBV4-3	15	TRBJ2-1	-	TGCGCCAGCAGCCTAGCCGGGACAGGGTTGAGTGAGCAGTTCTTC	CASSLAGTGLSEQFF
TRBD1	TRBV18	15	TRBJ2-3	many	TGTGCCAGCTCACGGACAGGGGGGTTAGCAGATACGCAGTATTTT	CASSRTGGLADTQYF
-	TRBV10-3	13	TRBJ2-5	-	TGTGCCATCAGCGCGCAACTCATGGAGACCCAGTACTTC	CAISAQLMETQYF
TRBD2	TRBV7-2	14	TRBJ2-1	-	TGTGCCAGCAGCTTGACTAGCGGGACCCATGAGCAGTTCTTC	CASSLTSGTHEQFF
TRBD2	TRBV6-5	13	TRBJ2-7	many	TGTGCCAGCAGTTACGCGGGGGCCTACGAGCAGTACTTC	CASSYAGAYEQYF
-	TRBV20-1	11	TRBJ2-7	once	TGCAGTGCTTTAGGGGTCTACGAGCAGTACTTC	CSALGVYEQYF
-	TRBV9	16	TRBJ2-3	few	TGTGCCAGTTCGATGCTTGGGGCCGTCTCCACAGATACGCAGTATTTT	CASSMLGAVSTDTQYF
-	TRBV6-9	17	TRBJ2-3	-	TGTGCCAGCAGTTACCAGACAACTAGCTTTGGGTCAGATACGCAGTATTTT	CASSYQTTSFGSDTQYF
TRBD2	TRBV6-2/TRBV6-3	16	TRBJ2-2	few	TGTGCCAGCAGACCCCACGGACTAGTTTCCGCCGGGGAGCTGTTTTTT	CASRPHGLVSAGELFF
TRBD2	TRBV7-2	15	TRBJ2-1	-	TGTGCCAGCAGCTTAGCCACTAGCGGGAGACAGGAGCAGTTCTTC	CASSLATSGRQEQFF
-	TRBV5-6	15	TRBJ2-7	many	TGTGCCAGCAGCTCCGCCGACCGAGGGGTCTACGAGCAGTACTTC	CASSSADRGVYEQYF
-	TRBV15	17	TRBJ2-3	few	TGTGCCACCAGCTTAGGGGGTGGGAGGGCCGTCACAGATACGCAGTATTTT	CATSLGGGRAVTDTQYF
TRBD1	TRBV5-8	16	TRBJ2-2	-	TGTGCCAGCAGCTTTGGAGACAGGGTTGTGGCCGGGGAGCTGTTTTTT	CASSFGDRVVAGELFF
TRBD2	TRBV7-9	15	TRBJ2-7	many	TGTGCCAGCAGCGTCAGCGGGAGTCCAACCTACGAGCAGTACTTC	CASSVSGSPTYEQYF
TRBD2	TRBV20-1	15	TRBJ2-5	many	TGCAGTGCTAGGTCAGCGGGAGAGGGGCAAGAGACCCAGTACTTC	CSARSAGEGQETQYF
-	TRBV7-9	13	TRBJ2-7	few	TGTGCCAGCAGCACTACAGGGACCTACGAGCAGTACTTC	CASSTTGTYEQYF
TRBD2	TRBV30	13	TRBJ2-7	many	TGTGCCTGGAGTGTACTTGGGAGGGACGAGCAGTACTTC	CAWSVLGRDEQYF
TRBD2	TRBV4-2	17	TRBJ2-3	few	TGTGCCAGCAGCCGGAGACTAGCGGGAGTGTCCACAGATACGCAGTATTTT	CASSRRLAGVSTDTQYF
TRBD2	TRBV7-2	12	TRBJ2-3	-	TGTGCCAGCAGCTCCCTAATGGGAGGGGAGTATTTT	CASSSLMGGEYF
-	TRBV5-5	16	TRBJ2-3	-	TGTGCCAGCAGCTTTTCTACCCCGCTTGGCACAGATACGCAGTATTTT	CASSFSTPLGTDTQYF
-	TRBV11-2	13	TRBJ1-1	many	TGTGCCAGCGGCCCTACCGTGAACACTGAAGCTTTCTTT	CASGPTVNTEAFF
-	TRBV11-2	13	TRBJ2-7	many	TGTGCCAGCAGCTTACCCGCAGCCTACGAGCAGTACTTC	CASSLPAAYEQYF
-	TRBV4-1	16	TRBJ1-3	-	TGCGCCAGCAGCCAACCGGGACGGATCTCTGGAAACACCATATATTTT	CASSQPGRISGNTIYF
-	TRBV2	12	TRBJ2-3	once	TGTGCCAGCAGTGAAGAGTTGGATACGCAGTATTTT	CASSEELDTQYF
-	TRBV28	16	TRBJ2-1	many	TGTGCCAGCAGTTTATTGGGGGTAGCGGCATACAATGAGCAGTTCTTC	CASSLLGVAAYNEQFF
-	TRBV30	12	TRBJ2-4	few	TGTGCCTGGGTGGGCGACAAAAACATTCAGTACTTC	CAWVGDKNIQYF
-	TRBV3-1	17	TRBJ2-1	many	TGTGCCAGCAGCCAACCGGGCAGCTACCCTTTCTACAATGAGCAGTTCTTC	CASSQPGSYPFYNEQFF
-	TRBV11-2	12	TRBJ1-1	many	TGTGCCAGCAGCTTAGGTGTGCCTGAAGCTTTCTTT	CASSLGVPEAFF
-	TRBV4-1	15	TRBJ2-7	many	TGCGCCAGCAGCGTCCCGGGACAAAGTCCCTACGAGCAGTACTTC	CASSVPGQSPYEQYF
-	TRBV9	14	TRBJ2-1	few	TGTGCCAGCAGCCTCTTTAGCTCCTACAATGAGCAGTTCTTC	CASSLFSSYNEQFF
-	TRBV3-1	16	TRBJ2-1	-	TGTGCCAGCAGCCAAGCCGGCGCGAAGGTCTACAATGAGCAGTTCTTC	CASSQAGAKVYNEQFF
-	TRBV6-1	14	TRBJ1-2	many	TGTGCCAGCAGTGTGGACACATCTAACTATGGCTACACCTTC	CASSVDTSNYGYTF
TRBD1	TRBV29-1	15	TRBJ2-7	-	TGCAGCGTTGAAGATCCGGACAGGGGGCTCTACGAGCAGTACTTC	CSVEDPDRGLYEQYF